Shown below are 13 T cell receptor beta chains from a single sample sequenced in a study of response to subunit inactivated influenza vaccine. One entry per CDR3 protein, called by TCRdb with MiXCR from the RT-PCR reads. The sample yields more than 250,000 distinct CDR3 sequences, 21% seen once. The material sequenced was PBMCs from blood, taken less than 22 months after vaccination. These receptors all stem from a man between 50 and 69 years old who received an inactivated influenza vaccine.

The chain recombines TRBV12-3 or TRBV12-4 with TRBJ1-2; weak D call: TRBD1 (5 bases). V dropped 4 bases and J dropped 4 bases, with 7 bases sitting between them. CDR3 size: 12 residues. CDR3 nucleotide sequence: TGTGCCAGCAGTTCGGGGGGCTATGGCTACACCTTC. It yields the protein CASSSGGYGYTF.

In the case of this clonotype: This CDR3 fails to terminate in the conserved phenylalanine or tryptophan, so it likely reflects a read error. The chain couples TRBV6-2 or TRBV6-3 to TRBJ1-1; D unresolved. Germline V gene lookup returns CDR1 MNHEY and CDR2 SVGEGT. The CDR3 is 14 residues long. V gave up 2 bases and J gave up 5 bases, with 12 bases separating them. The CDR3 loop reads CASSYGPRWTEAFY. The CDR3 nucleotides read TGTGCCAGCAGTTACGGGCCTCGGTGGACTGAAGCTTTCTAT.

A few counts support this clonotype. The chain's CDR3 is CASSLPQGEQYF. The DNA of the CDR3 is TGTGCCAGCAGCTTACCGCAGGGAGAGCAGTACTTC. The chain links TRBV7-6 to TRBJ2-7; D might be TRBD1 (5 bases). In germline, CDR1 is SGHVS, CDR2 FNYEAQ. The length of the CDR3 is 12 residues. Trimming shortened V by 2 bases and J by 7 bases, and 9 bases separated the two germline ends.

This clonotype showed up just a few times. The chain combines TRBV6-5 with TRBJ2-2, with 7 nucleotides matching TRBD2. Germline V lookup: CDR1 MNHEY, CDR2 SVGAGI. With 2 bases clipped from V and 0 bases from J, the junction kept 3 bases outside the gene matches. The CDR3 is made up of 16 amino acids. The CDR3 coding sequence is TGTGCCAGCAGTTACGATCGGGGGGCGAACACCGGGGAGCTGTTTTTT. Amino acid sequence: CASSYDRGANTGELFF.

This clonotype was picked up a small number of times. The CDR3 DNA reads as TGCGCCAGCAGCCCATGGGGGGAAGGTCATGAAAAACTGTTTTTT. The encoded protein is CASSPWGEGHEKLFF. The V call is TRBV4-3, the J call TRBJ1-4; D may be TRBD1 (5 bases). This CDR3 has 15 residues. Trimming took 4 bases from V and 6 from J, leaving 15 bases between them. Germline V gene data show CDR1 as LGHNA and CDR2 as YSLEER.

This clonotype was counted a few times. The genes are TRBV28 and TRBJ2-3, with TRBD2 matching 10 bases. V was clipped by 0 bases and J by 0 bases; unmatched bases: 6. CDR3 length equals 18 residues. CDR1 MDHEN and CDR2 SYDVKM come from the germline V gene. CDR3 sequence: CASSLWASGGSSTDTQYF. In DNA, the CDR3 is TGTGCCAGCAGTTTATGGGCTAGCGGGGGCAGTAGCACAGATACGCAGTATTTT.

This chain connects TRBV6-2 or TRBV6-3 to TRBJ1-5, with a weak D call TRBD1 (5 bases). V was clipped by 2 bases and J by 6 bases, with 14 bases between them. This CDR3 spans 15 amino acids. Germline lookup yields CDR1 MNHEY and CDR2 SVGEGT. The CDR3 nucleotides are TGTGCCAGCAGTTACCCTTTGGGGGGGACTCAGCCCCAGCATTTT. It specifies CASSYPLGGTQPQHF.

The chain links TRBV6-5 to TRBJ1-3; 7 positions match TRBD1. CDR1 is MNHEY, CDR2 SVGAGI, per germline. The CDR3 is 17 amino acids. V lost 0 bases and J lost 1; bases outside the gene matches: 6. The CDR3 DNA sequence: TGTGCCAGCAGTTACTCCCTCCGGGACAGATCTGGAAACACCATATATTTT. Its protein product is CASSYSLRDRSGNTIYF.

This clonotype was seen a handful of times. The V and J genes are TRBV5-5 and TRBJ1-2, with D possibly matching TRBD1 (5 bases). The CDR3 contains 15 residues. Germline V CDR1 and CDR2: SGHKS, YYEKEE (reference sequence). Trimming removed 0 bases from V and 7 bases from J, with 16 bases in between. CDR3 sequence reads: CASSLGSRDFGGYTF. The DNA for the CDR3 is TGTGCCAGCAGCTTGGGTAGCAGGGACTTTGGTGGCTACACCTTC.

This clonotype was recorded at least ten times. The CDR3 spells CASSRTPMNTEAFF. Written as DNA, the CDR3 is TGTGCCAGCAGTCGGACACCCATGAACACTGAAGCTTTCTTT. The chain joins TRBV28 to TRBJ1-1; TRBD1 is a possible D gene (5 bases). The CDR3 loop spans 14 amino acids. Germline CDR1 is MDHEN and CDR2 is SYDVKM. Trimming removed 5 bases at V and 0 bases at J, with 10 bases between. The full variable domain, rest sourced from reference TRBV28 and TRBJ1-1, is DVKVTQSSRYLVKRTGEKVFLECVQDMDHENMFWYRQDPGLGLRLIYFSYDVKMKEKGDIPEGYSVSREKKERFSLILESASTNQTSMYLCASSRTPMNTEAFFGQGTRLTVV.

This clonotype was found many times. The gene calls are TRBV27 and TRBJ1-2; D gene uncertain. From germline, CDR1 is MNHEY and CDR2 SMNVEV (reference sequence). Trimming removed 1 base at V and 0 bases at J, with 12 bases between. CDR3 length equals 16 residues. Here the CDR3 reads CASSLLPFPANYGYTF. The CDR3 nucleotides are TGTGCCAGCAGTTTATTACCCTTCCCAGCTAACTATGGCTACACCTTC.

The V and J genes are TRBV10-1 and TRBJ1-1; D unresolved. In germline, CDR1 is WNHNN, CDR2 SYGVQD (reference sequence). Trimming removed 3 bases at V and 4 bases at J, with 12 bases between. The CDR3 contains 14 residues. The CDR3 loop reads CASSDGRDGTEAFF. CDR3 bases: TGCGCCAGCAGTGATGGCCGAGACGGCACTGAAGCTTTCTTT.

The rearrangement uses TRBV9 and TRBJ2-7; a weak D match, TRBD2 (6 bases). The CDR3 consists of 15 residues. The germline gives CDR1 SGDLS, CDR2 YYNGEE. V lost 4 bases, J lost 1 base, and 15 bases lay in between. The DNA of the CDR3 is TGTGCCAGCAGCCCCACCGGGGGAGTTTCCTACGAGCAGTACTTC. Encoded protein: CASSPTGGVSYEQYF.